This is a list of T cell receptor beta chains from one sample in a study of CD8 T cells in ankylosing spondylitis. TCRdb passed the 5' RACE reads through MiXCR, listing each CDR3 protein once. The table includes about 230,000 distinct CDR3 sequences, under 8.5% detected once. Sequencing was done on a sample of blood, either unsorted or a sorted T cell fraction (not recorded which). The receptor set was obtained from a female donor with ankylosing spondylitis or in good health (not recorded which). Each CDR3 is given with its conserved first and last residue. A D gene is named only where the DNA matches it firmly. Size tells how often a clone was seen (once, few, many) or the class of an expanded clone, and some rows leave it out.

>TRBV18|TRBJ1-6|.|15|many
TGTGCCAGCTCACCACCCGACGGAAACTCCTCACCCCTCCACTTT
CASSPPDGNSSPLHF
>TRBV20-1|TRBJ2-7|TRBD2|13|many
TGCAGTGCTTCCCCCCCCGCGGGAGAAGAGCAGTACTTC
CSASPPAGEEQYF
>TRBV21-1|TRBJ2-7|.|16|few
TGTGCCAGCAGCAAGGCCAGGGACAGGATTACCTACGAGCAGTACTTC
CASSKARDRITYEQYF
>TRBV7-8|TRBJ1-1|.|16|.
TGTGCCAGCAGCTTAGCGCCTGGGGCTCTCGGCACTGAAGCTTTCTTT
CASSLAPGALGTEAFF
>TRBV2|TRBJ2-1|TRBD1|15|many
TGTGCCAGCGGGACCGGGACAGCCTCATACAATGAGCAGTTCTTC
CASGTGTASYNEQFF
>TRBV9|TRBJ2-1|TRBD1|16|.
TGTGCCAGCAGCCCCTCGGGACAGGGAGGAGGAGGGAGGCAGTTCTTC
CASSPSGQGGGGRQFF
>TRBV11-2|TRBJ2-5|.|16|many
TGTGCCAGCAGCCTAGTGGGGACGGGAGAGGGAGAGACCCAGTACTTC
CASSLVGTGEGETQYF
>TRBV7-2|TRBJ2-5|.|14|many
TGTGCCAGCAGCTTCGATCCCATCGGGGAGACCCAGTACTTC
CASSFDPIGETQYF
>TRBV9|TRBJ2-1|TRBD2|20|many
TGTGCCAGCAGTCGCGGACTAGCGGGAGCCTTGGCCCTCTCCTACAATGAGCAGTTCTTC
CASSRGLAGALALSYNEQFF
>TRBV5-1|TRBJ2-5|TRBD2|15|.
TGCGCCAGCAGCTGGGGACTAGCGGGGGAAGAGACCCAGTACTTC
CASSWGLAGEETQYF
>TRBV7-2|TRBJ2-7|.|13|few
TGTGCCAGCACCGGGGGTGCCCACCTCGAGCAGTACTTC
CASTGGAHLEQYF
>TRBV27|TRBJ2-7|.|13|many
TGTGCCAGCGGGGGAGCGTTCAGTCACGAGCAGTACTTC
CASGGAFSHEQYF
>TRBV10-3|TRBJ1-5|TRBD1|16|many
TGTGCCATCAGTGAGTCGGGACAGGGGGCTGGTCAGCCCCAGCATTTT
CAISESGQGAGQPQHF
>TRBV5-1|TRBJ2-5|TRBD1|17|many
TGCGCCAGCAGCTTGGGCCCCACGACAGGGAAGCAAGAGACCCAGTACTTC
CASSLGPTTGKQETQYF
>TRBV2|TRBJ2-3|.|12|many
TGTGCCAGCAATGGAGGGCTCGATACGCAGTATTTT
CASNGGLDTQYF
>TRBV7-8|TRBJ1-5|.|14|many
TGTGCCAGCACGGGTCCCGTCGGGAATCAGCCCCAGCATTTT
CASTGPVGNQPQHF
>TRBV20-1|TRBJ2-1|TRBD1|13|many
TGCAGTGCCCAAACAGGGGATTACAATGAGCAGTTCTTC
CSAQTGDYNEQFF
>TRBV28|TRBJ2-7|TRBD2|17|many
TGTGCCAGCAGTTTATACCTGACTAGCGGGAGAAGTTACGAGCAGTACTTC
CASSLYLTSGRSYEQYF
>TRBV6-2/TRBV6-3|TRBJ2-1|TRBD2|13|many
TGTGCCAGCAGCCGTGGGCCGGGGGGTGAGCAGTTCTTC
CASSRGPGGEQFF
>TRBV3-1|TRBJ1-1|.|13|many
TGTGCCAGCAGCCACCCGGGTGGCACTGAAGCTTTCTTT
CASSHPGGTEAFF
>TRBV20-1|TRBJ2-4|.|16|many
TGCAGTGCTAGAGATTCGGGCCCAGGGGCCAAAAACATTCAGTACTTC
CSARDSGPGAKNIQYF
>TRBV12-3/TRBV12-4|TRBJ2-3|.|15|.
TGTGCCAGCAGCGGGGTGGGGAGCACCACAGATACGCAGTATTTT
CASSGVGSTTDTQYF